These 11 T cell receptor beta chains originate from one sample sequenced in a study of cytomegalovirus exposure and HLA in healthy donors. Primers: 60 Vbeta forward and 13 Jbeta reverse. Method: immunoSEQ multiplex PCR; TCRdb's copy keeps in-frame clones and lacks some. The table records 200,000 or so clones, approximately 78% of them present only once. Sequencing was performed on PBMCs. These receptors came from a middle-aged woman in good health and CMV-seronegative.

CDR3 loop: CASSPPGQGFYGYTF. CDR3 coding DNA: TGTGCCAGCTCACCACCTGGACAGGGCTTCTATGGCTACACCTTC. V and J are TRBV18 and TRBJ1-2, with TRBD1 identical over 8 bases. Germline V gene lookup returns CDR1 KGHSH and CDR2 LQKENI. Losses at the gene ends were 0 bases for V and 4 bases for J; bases not matched to a gene: 4. The CDR3 totals 15 residues.

This chain uses TRBV7-9 with TRBJ2-7, with D possibly being TRBD2 (6 bases). The CDR3 covers 13 residues. Germline V gives CDR1 SEHNR, CDR2 FQNEAQ (reference sequence). The V end was cut by 3 bases, the J end by 6 bases, with 12 bases between. Written as DNA, the CDR3 is TGTGCCAGCAGCTTGATAGGAGGGACCGAGCAGTACTTC. Translation: CASSLIGGTEQYF.

V usage is TRBV5-1 and J usage is TRBJ2-5; TRBD1 matches at 9 bases. Per the germline V gene, CDR1 is SGHRS and CDR2 is YFSETQ. J gave up 2 bases and V 5 bases, and 1 base lay outside the gene matches. The CDR3 spans 13 residues. CDR3 nucleotide sequence: TGCGCCAGCAGGGGACAGGGACAAGAGACCCAGTACTTC. Residues: CASRGQGQETQYF.

V gene TRBV11-2 combines with J gene TRBJ1-5; D gene unclear. V was clipped by 5 bases and J by 4 bases, with 9 bases between them. Germline V lookup: CDR1 SGHAT, CDR2 FQNNGV. The CDR3 runs 13 residues. CDR3 region: CASSQNRNQPQHF. The CDR3 DNA follows: TGTGCCAGCAGCCAAAATCGGAATCAGCCCCAGCATTTT. The whole variable domain, remainder taken from reference TRBV11-2 and TRBJ1-5, is EAGVAQSPRYKIIEKRQSVAFWCNPISGHATLYWYQQILGQGPKLLIQFQNNGVVDDSQLPKDRFSAERLKGVDSTLKIQPAKLEDSAVYLCASSQNRNQPQHFGDGTRLSIL.

The J gene is TRBJ1-5, the V gene TRBV7-9; D may be TRBD1 (5 bases). There are 12 residues in the CDR3. CDR1 and CDR2 (germline): SEHNR, FQNEAQ (reference sequence). V lost 5 bases, J lost 10 bases, and 12 bases lay in between. CDR3 in amino acids: CASSPGGGPQHF. CDR3 nucleotides: TGTGCCAGCAGCCCGGGCGGGGGTCCCCAGCATTTT. Supplemented by reference TRBV7-9 and TRBJ1-5, the full variable domain reads DTGVSQNPRHKITKRGQNVTFRCDPISEHNRLYWYRQTLGQGPEFLTYFQNEAQLEKSRLLSDRFSAERPKGSFSTLEIQRTEQGDSAMYLCASSPGGGPQHFGDGTRLSIL.

The chain joins TRBV7-2 to TRBJ2-5; D is possibly TRBD2 (6 bases). V was pared by 7 bases and J by 5 bases, with 17 bases between. The CDR3 extends over 14 amino acids. CDR1 is SGHTA and CDR2 is FQGNSA in the germline V gene. The CDR3 coding sequence is TGTGCCAGCACTATTCGGCGGGGCCGGGAGACCCAGTACTTC. This translates into CASTIRRGRETQYF.

This chain links TRBV2 with TRBJ2-1; TRBD1 aligns across 10 bases. Germline V gene sequence: CDR1 SNHLY, CDR2 FYNNEI. V was pared by 11 bases and J by 2 bases, with 6 bases of the junction left unmatched. The CDR3 extends over 14 amino acids. CDR3 DNA: TGTGCCGGAACGGGACAGGGGACCTACAATGAGCAGTTCTTC. Translated, it gives CAGTGQGTYNEQFF.

The chain employs TRBV5-1 and TRBJ2-5; D is perhaps TRBD1 (5 bases). Germline assignment: CDR1 SGHRS and CDR2 YFSETQ. Deletions cut 2 bases from V and 1 base from J, with 18 bases between. The length of the CDR3 is 17 residues. As DNA, the CDR3 is TGCGCCAGCAGCTTTAGACCCCCCTTAGACAGCCAAGAGACCCAGTACTTC. As protein: CASSFRPPLDSQETQYF.

J is TRBJ1-5 and V is TRBV19, with 8 nucleotides matching TRBD1. J gave up 2 bases and V 6 bases, and 9 bases lay outside the gene matches. This CDR3 region has 16 residues. CDR1 LNHDA and CDR2 SQIVND come from the germline V gene (reference sequence). CDR3 coding DNA: TGTGCCAGTAGAAAGGCAGGGGGCGCGGGCAATCAGCCCCAGCATTTT. As protein: CASRKAGGAGNQPQHF.

A word on this clone: This same CDR3 is encoded by further DNA sequences in the sample. The chain uses TRBV7-9 and TRBJ1-3; D is ambiguous. The CDR3 is 14 amino acids. Trimming took 10 bases from V and 0 from J, leaving 13 bases between them. CDR1 and CDR2 (germline): SEHNR, FQNEAQ (reference sequence). CDR3 amino acids: CAIQRGHSGNTIYF. The CDR3 DNA sequence: TGTGCCATCCAACGAGGGCACTCTGGAAACACCATATATTTT.

The genes are TRBV6-5 and TRBJ2-4, with D tentatively TRBD2 (6 bases). There are 15 residues in the CDR3. V was trimmed by 2 bases and J by 4 bases, leaving 12 bases between them. The germline V gene encodes CDR1 MNHEY and CDR2 SVGAGI. This CDR3 is CASSYGWGEKNIQYF. The CDR3 region has the DNA TGTGCCAGCAGTTACGGCTGGGGGGAGAAAAACATTCAGTACTTC.